One sample yielded the 6 T cell receptor beta chains listed below, sequenced in a study of T cell clonality in common variable immunodeficiency. Profiling relied on immunoSEQ multiplex PCR, and the TCRdb table lists in-frame clones only, not all of them. The specimen has 25,000 to 35,000 clones, none found just once. The source material was peripheral blood mononuclear cells. All receptors come from a person between 18 and 70 years old in good health.

CDR3 sequence: CASSPGTGYGYGQYF. CDR3 bases read: TGTGCCAGTAGTCCCGGGACAGGGTATGGCTATGGT. V usage is TRBV19 and J usage is TRBJ2-4; 9 positions match TRBD1. The CDR3 end is not reached by the read, which stops 3 residues before it; the germline J gene fills it in. The CDR3 loop spans 15 amino acids. From germline, CDR1 is LNHDA and CDR2 SQIVND (reference sequence).

This clone showed up many times. The read terminates 3 residues before the CDR3 end, so the remaining end is supplied by the germline J gene. The V and J genes are TRBV7-3 and TRBJ2-3; 8 bases line up with TRBD2. The ends lost 4 bases at V and 2 bases at J; junction bases unmatched: 2. The CDR3 spans 14 residues. Germline V gene lookup returns CDR1 SGHTA and CDR2 FQGTGA. The CDR3 protein is CASSSTSVTDTQYF. The covered CDR3 bases are TGTGCCAGCAGCTCGACTAGCGTCACAGATACG.

Many counts were recorded for this clone. The read is 3 residues too short to cover the CDR3 end, so that end is filled in from the germline J gene. The chain has TRBV7-9 and TRBJ1-2, with D hard to call. Deletions cut 0 bases from V and 4 bases from J, with 12 bases between. The CDR3 runs 15 residues. Looked up from germline, CDR1 is SEHNR and CDR2 is FQNEAQ (reference sequence). CDR3 loop: CASSLARLPSYGYTF. The sequenced part of the CDR3 DNA is TGTGCCAGCAGCTTAGCTAGGTTGCCTAGCTATGGC.

Comments on this clone: The observed sequence ends 3 residues before the CDR3 terminus, with the missing tail filled in from the germline J gene. The rearrangement joins TRBV19 to TRBJ2-2; D perhaps matches TRBD2 (6 bases). Germline V CDR1 and CDR2: LNHDA, SQIVND (reference sequence). The CDR3 covers 15 residues. Here the CDR3 reads CASRGRTTRTEKLFF. Partial CDR3 DNA: TGTGCCAGTAGAGGTCGGACTACCCGTACGGAAAAG.

This clone was seen at least ten times. The read gets to within 3 residues of the CDR3 end, and the germline J gene fills in the rest. V gene TRBV6-2 or TRBV6-3 combines with J gene TRBJ2-1; D call uncertain. Germline lookup yields CDR1 MNHEY and CDR2 SVGEGT. This CDR3 is built from 14 residues. Trimming stripped 5 bases from V and 6 bases from J, with 14 bases between. The sequenced CDR3 bases are TGTGCCAGCAGTGTATACAGCATGGGCAATGAG. It is translated as CASSVYSMGNE. The entire CDR3 protein reads CASSVYSMGNEQFF.

This clone was seen ten or more times. Coverage ceases 3 residues before the CDR3 finishes, and the germline J gene fills in the end. The genes are TRBV2 and TRBJ2-1; D might be TRBD2 (5 bases). The CDR3 is 13 residues long. V dropped 8 bases and J dropped 2 bases, with 10 bases sitting between them. Germline loops: CDR1 SNHLY, CDR2 FYNNEI. The DNA read from the CDR3 is TGTGCCAGCGTGGAGCGGACCTACAATGAG. Translation gives CASVERTYNE. The whole CDR3 is CASVERTYNEQFF.